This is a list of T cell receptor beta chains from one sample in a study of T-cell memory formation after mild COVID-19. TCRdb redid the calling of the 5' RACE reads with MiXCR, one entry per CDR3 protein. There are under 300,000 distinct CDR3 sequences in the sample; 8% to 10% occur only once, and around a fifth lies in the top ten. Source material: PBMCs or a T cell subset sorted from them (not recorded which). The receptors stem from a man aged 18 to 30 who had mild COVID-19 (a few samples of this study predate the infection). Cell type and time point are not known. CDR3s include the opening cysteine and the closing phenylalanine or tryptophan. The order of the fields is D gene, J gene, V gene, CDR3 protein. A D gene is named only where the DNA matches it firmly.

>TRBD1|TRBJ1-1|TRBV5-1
CASSSEQGWNTEAFF
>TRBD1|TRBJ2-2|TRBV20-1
CSAYDRGNTGELFF
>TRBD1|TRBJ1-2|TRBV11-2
CASSLPSGGNYGYTF
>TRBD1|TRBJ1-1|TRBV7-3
CASSFDRDTEAFF
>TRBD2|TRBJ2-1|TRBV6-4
CASSDSSGGAEEQFF
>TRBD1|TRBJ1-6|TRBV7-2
CASTLKPGQGFHF
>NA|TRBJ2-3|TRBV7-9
CASLLKDTDTQYF
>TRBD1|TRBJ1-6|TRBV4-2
CASSSTGGESPLHF
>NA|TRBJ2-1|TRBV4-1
CASSHVYRHSSYNEQFF
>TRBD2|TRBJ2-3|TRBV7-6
CASSSNIAGGNTDTQYF